What follows are 18 T cell receptor beta chains derived from one specimen sequenced in a study of identical twins. Using its own MiXCR run on the 5' RACE reads, TCRdb lists one record per CDR3 protein. The top ten hold 2.9% of the sample, which has about 470,000 distinct CDR3 sequences, 24% seen once. These sequences were also reported in another study, on T cells expressing NK-cell markers.

The sample taken for sequencing was CD4+ T cells sorted from blood. Receptors were obtained from a woman aged 18-29 years in good health.

The genes are TRBV30 and TRBJ2-1; tentative D call: TRBD1 (5 bases). CDR3 length: 14 amino acids. Germline CDR1 and CDR2: GTSNPN and SVGIG (reference sequence). Trimming removed 6 bases from V and 4 bases from J, with 16 bases in between. The DNA of the CDR3 is TGTGCCTGCGAACGAGACCGACAGTACAATGAGCAGTTCTTC. This translates into CACERDRQYNEQFF.

This clonotype was seen ten or more times. The V call is TRBV29-1, the J call TRBJ2-3, with 9 nucleotides matching TRBD2. CDR1 is SQVTM and CDR2 is ANQGSEA in the germline V gene. The CDR3 has 14 residues. V lost 5 bases to trimming and J lost 2 bases; unmatched junction nucleotides: 5. The CDR3 DNA sequence: TGCAGCGTTCCCCTAGCGGGGTACACAGATACGCAGTATTTT. This codes for CSVPLAGYTDTQYF.

The rearrangement joins TRBV6-2 or TRBV6-3 to TRBJ1-2; possible D gene TRBD1, 5 bases. Germline V CDR1 and CDR2: MNHEY, SVGEGT. Trimming left V 10 bases short and J 4 bases short, with 19 bases between. This CDR3 is 14 amino acids long. The CDR3 loop reads CATSTLDSAYGYTF. In DNA, the CDR3 is TGTGCCACCTCGACCCTAGACAGCGCCTATGGCTACACCTTC.

The J gene is TRBJ1-2, the V gene TRBV10-3; 7 bases align to TRBD1. V lost 7 bases, J lost 4 bases, and 6 bases stayed unmatched. The CDR3 sequence is 13 residues long. Germline-derived CDR1 and CDR2 are ENHRY and SYGVKD. CDR3 region: CAIKTGQGYGYTF. In DNA, the CDR3 is TGTGCCATCAAGACAGGGCAAGGCTATGGCTACACCTTC.

This clonotype turned up a few times. V and J are TRBV10-3 and TRBJ1-5; no firm D call. V was trimmed by 7 bases and J by 4 bases, leaving 11 bases between them. This CDR3 has 13 residues. Germline V gene data show CDR1 as ENHRY and CDR2 as SYGVKD. The CDR3 region has the DNA TGTGCCATCACGGGGAACCTTAATCAGCCCCAGCATTTT. The encoded protein is CAITGNLNQPQHF.

The rearrangement links TRBV11-2 to TRBJ2-1; D might be TRBD2 (5 bases). CDR3 size: 16 residues. CDR1 SGHAT and CDR2 FQNNGV come from the germline V gene. With 4 bases removed from V and 8 bases from J, the gap between germline ends came to 21 bases. The CDR3: CASSSLREAKSHEQFF. DNA of the CDR3: TGTGCCAGCAGCTCTCTACGGGAAGCCAAGTCCCATGAGCAGTTCTTC.

The rearrangement links TRBV5-1 to TRBJ2-1, with 11 bases fitting TRBD2. With V trimmed by 1 base and J by 9 bases, 9 bases remained unmatched. The CDR3 has 16 residues. Germline lookup yields CDR1 SGHRS and CDR2 YFSETQ. In DNA, the CDR3 is TGCGCCAGCAGCTTGCTACTTAGCGGGAGGGCCGCTGAGCAGTTCTTC. This gives the protein CASSLLLSGRAAEQFF.

This clonotype came up many times. The chain uses TRBV4-2 and TRBJ2-1; TRBD2 aligns across 7 bases. The CDR3 loop spans 18 amino acids. V dropped 0 bases and J dropped 10; count of bases not matched to a gene: 18. From germline, CDR1 is LGHNA and CDR2 YNFKEQ. CDR3 nucleotide sequence: TGTGCCAGCAGCCAAGATGAGGGGCTAGCGGTCCCCACGGGAGAGCAGTTCTTC. Translating gives CASSQDEGLAVPTGEQFF.

This clonotype was counted only a few times. The chain is built from TRBV5-1 and TRBJ2-7; D is ambiguous. Per the germline V gene, CDR1 is SGHRS and CDR2 is YFSETQ. V shed 4 bases and J shed 3 bases, with 8 bases lying between them. The CDR3 sequence is 12 residues long. The CDR3 is CASSVSGYEQYF. The CDR3 coding sequence is TGCGCCAGCAGCGTCTCGGGCTACGAGCAGTACTTC.

This clonotype has a handful of counts. This chain joins TRBV9 and TRBJ2-1; 13 bases map to TRBD2. CDR1 SGDLS and CDR2 YYNGEE come from the germline V gene. The CDR3 is made up of 14 amino acids. The ends lost 4 bases at V and 8 bases at J; junction bases unmatched: 3. The CDR3 nucleotides read TGTGCCAGCAGCCGGACTAGCGGGAGTGATGAGCAGTTCTTC. Protein sequence: CASSRTSGSDEQFF.

V gene TRBV15 combines with J gene TRBJ2-7; D is ambiguous. CDR1 is LNHNV and CDR2 is YYDKDF in the germline V gene (reference sequence). The CDR3 has 13 residues. V lost 0 bases to trimming and J lost 4 bases, with 7 bases between them. The CDR3 is CATSRDRPYEQYF. The DNA of the CDR3 is TGTGCCACCAGCAGAGATCGTCCGTACGAGCAGTACTTC. Full variable domain (outside the CDR3, taken from reference TRBV15 and TRBJ2-7): DAMVIQNPRYQVTQFGKPVTLSCSQTLNHNVMYWYQQKSSQAPKLLFHYYDKDFNNEADTPDNFQSRRPNTSFCFLDIRSPGLGDTAMYLCATSRDRPYEQYFGPGTRLTVT.

This clonotype was counted only a few times. The chain couples TRBV4-2 to TRBJ2-1, with 7 bases lining up with TRBD2. The V segment lost 4 bases and the J segment 0 bases; nucleotides outside the gene matches: 9. This CDR3 region has 17 residues. Germline loops: CDR1 LGHNA, CDR2 YNFKEQ. CDR3 protein: CASSPESREGSYNEQFF. The DNA of the CDR3 is TGTGCCAGCAGCCCCGAATCTAGGGAGGGCTCCTACAATGAGCAGTTCTTC.

V gene TRBV5-1 combines with J gene TRBJ2-7; D not certain. Germline-derived CDR1 and CDR2 are SGHRS and YFSETQ. The length of the CDR3 is 15 residues. V lost 1 base and J lost 2, with 13 bases in between. This CDR3 reads CASSLLRLGPYEQYF. The CDR3 coding sequence is TGCGCCAGCAGCTTGCTCCGTTTGGGCCCCTACGAGCAGTACTTC.

The chain links TRBV6-1 to TRBJ2-3; 10 nucleotides agree with TRBD2. The trim removed 7 bases at V and 4 bases at J, leaving 5 bases unmatched. CDR1 is MNHNS and CDR2 is SASEGT in the germline V gene. This CDR3 comprises 14 residues. CDR3 sequence reads: CASKSSGSSDTQYF. The CDR3 region has the DNA TGTGCCAGCAAATCTAGCGGGAGTTCAGATACGCAGTATTTT.

This clonotype showed up just a few times. The chain links TRBV10-3 to TRBJ2-1; 7 nucleotides match TRBD2. CDR1 is ENHRY and CDR2 is SYGVKD in the germline V gene. The CDR3 runs 15 residues. The ends lost 4 bases at V and 3 bases at J; junction bases unmatched: 6. CDR3 in DNA: TGTGCCATCAGTGGTGTTGCGGGGGACTACAATGAGCAGTTCTTC. Translation: CAISGVAGDYNEQFF.

The rearrangement links TRBV5-6 to TRBJ2-5; D uncertain. Germline V lookup: CDR1 SGHDT, CDR2 YYEEEE. CDR3 size: 13 residues. V was trimmed by 1 base and J by 4 bases, leaving 8 bases between them. This chain's CDR3 is CASSLRRRETQYF. The CDR3 DNA sequence: TGTGCCAGCAGCTTGCGGCGGCGAGAGACCCAGTACTTC. Full variable domain (rest looked up from reference TRBV5-6 and TRBJ2-5): DAGVTQSPTHLIKTRGQQVTLRCSPKSGHDTVSWYQQALGQGPQFIFQYYEEEERQRGNFPDRFSGHQFPNYSSELNVNALLLGDSALYLCASSLRRRETQYFGPGTRLLVL.

This clonotype is a singleton in its sample. This chain joins TRBV25-1 and TRBJ2-1, with 10 bases identical to TRBD1. CDR1 MGHDK and CDR2 SYGVNS come from the germline V gene. This CDR3 is built from 16 residues. Trimming at V came to 7 bases and at J to 8 bases, leaving 14 bases not matched to a gene. The CDR3 coding sequence is TGTGCCAGCAAAGAAGAGGCCGGGACAGGGGCGGATGAGCAGTTCTTC. Encoded protein: CASKEEAGTGADEQFF.

This sequence joins TRBV20-1 and TRBJ2-1, with 7 bases identical to TRBD2. CDR1 DFQATT and CDR2 SNEGSKA come from the germline V gene (reference sequence). This CDR3 is built from 13 residues. J was trimmed by 8 bases and V by 5 bases; bases with no gene match: 9. The CDR3 is CSARGGSTHEQFF. In DNA form, the CDR3 reads TGCAGTGCTCGGGGCGGGAGTACCCATGAGCAGTTCTTC.